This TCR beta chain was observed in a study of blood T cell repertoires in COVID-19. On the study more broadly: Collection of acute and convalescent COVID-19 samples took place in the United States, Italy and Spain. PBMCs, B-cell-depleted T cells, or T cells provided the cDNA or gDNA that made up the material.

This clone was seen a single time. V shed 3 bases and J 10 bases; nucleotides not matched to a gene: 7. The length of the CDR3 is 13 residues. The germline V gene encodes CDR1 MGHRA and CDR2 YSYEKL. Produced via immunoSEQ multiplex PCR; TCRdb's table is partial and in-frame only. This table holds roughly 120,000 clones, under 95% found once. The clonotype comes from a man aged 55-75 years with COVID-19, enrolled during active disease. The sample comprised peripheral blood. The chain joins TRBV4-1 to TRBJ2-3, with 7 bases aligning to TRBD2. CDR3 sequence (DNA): TGCGCCAGCAGCCAGTTAGCGGGTGAAGCGCAGTATTTT. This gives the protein CASSQLAGEAQYF.